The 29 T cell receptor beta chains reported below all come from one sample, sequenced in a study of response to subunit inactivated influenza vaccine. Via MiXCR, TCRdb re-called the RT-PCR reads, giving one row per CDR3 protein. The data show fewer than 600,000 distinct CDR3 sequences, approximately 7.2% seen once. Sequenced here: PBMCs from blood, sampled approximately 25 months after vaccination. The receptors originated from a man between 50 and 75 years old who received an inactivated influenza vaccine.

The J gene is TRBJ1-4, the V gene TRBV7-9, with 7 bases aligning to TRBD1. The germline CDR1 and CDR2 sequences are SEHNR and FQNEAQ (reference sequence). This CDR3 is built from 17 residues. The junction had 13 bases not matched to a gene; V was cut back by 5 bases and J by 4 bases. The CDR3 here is CASSPRLDRVNNEKLFF. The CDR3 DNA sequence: TGTGCCAGCAGCCCCCGCCTAGACAGGGTGAATAATGAAAAACTGTTTTTT.

The CDR3: CASSPSLTPYNEQFF. In DNA, the CDR3 is TGTGCCAGCAGCCCTAGCCTTACACCCTACAATGAGCAGTTCTTC. The chain carries TRBV7-3 and TRBJ2-1; the D gene is possibly TRBD2 (5 bases). Trimming left V 5 bases short and J 2 bases short, with 13 bases between. Per germline, CDR1 SGHTA and CDR2 FQGTGA. This CDR3 region has 15 residues. Looking up the rest from reference TRBV7-3 and TRBJ2-1 gives the full variable domain: GAGVSQTPSNKVTEKGKYVELRCDPISGHTALYWYRQSLGQGPEFLIYFQGTGAADDSGLPNDRFFAVRPEGSVSTLKIQRTERGDSAVYLCASSPSLTPYNEQFFGPGTRLTVL.

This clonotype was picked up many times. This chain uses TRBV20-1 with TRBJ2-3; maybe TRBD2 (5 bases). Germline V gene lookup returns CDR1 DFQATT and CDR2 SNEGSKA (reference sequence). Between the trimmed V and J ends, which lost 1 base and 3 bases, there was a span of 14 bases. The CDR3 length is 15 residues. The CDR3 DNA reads TGCAGTGCTAGAGTGATCCTAGCCCCGACAGATACGCAGTATTTT. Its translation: CSARVILAPTDTQYF.

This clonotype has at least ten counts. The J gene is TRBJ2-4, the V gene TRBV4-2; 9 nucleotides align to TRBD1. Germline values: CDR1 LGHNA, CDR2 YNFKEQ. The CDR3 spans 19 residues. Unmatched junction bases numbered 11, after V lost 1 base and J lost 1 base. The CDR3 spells CASSQAHGQGMGAKNIQYF. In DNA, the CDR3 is TGTGCCAGCAGCCAAGCCCACGGACAGGGGATGGGTGCCAAAAACATTCAGTACTTC.

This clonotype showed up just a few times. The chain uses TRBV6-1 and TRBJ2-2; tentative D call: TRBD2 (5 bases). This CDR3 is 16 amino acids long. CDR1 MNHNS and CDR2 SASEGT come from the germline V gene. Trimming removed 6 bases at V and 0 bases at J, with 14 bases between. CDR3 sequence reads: CASSKEGVANTGELFF. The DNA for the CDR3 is TGTGCCAGCAGCAAAGAGGGAGTCGCGAACACCGGGGAGCTGTTTTTT.

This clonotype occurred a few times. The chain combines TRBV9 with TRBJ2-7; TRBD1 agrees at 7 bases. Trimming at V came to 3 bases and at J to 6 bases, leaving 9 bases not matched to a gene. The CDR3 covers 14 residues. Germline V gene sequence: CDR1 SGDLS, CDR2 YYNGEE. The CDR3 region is CASSDGTAEVEQYF. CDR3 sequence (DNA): TGTGCCAGCAGCGATGGGACAGCAGAGGTCGAGCAGTACTTC. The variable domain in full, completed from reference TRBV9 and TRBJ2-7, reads DSGVTQTPKHLITATGQRVTLRCSPRSGDLSVYWYQQSLDQGLQFLIQYYNGEERAKGNILERFSAQQFPDLHSELNLSSLELGDSALYFCASSDGTAEVEQYFGPGTRLTVT.

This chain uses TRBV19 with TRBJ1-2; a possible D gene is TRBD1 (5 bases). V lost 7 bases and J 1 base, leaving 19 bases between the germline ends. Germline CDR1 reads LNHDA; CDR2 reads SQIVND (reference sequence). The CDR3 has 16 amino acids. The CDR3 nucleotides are TGTGCCAGTACTCCACCGGGACCAGGGAGTAACTATGGCTACACCTTC. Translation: CASTPPGPGSNYGYTF.

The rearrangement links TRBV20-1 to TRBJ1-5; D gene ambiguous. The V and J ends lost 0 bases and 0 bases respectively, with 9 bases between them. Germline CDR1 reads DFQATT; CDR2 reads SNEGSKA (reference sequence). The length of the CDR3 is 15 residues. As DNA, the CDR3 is TGCAGTGCTAGAGACCCAGGCCCTAGCAATCAGCCCCAGCATTTT. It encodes CSARDPGPSNQPQHF.

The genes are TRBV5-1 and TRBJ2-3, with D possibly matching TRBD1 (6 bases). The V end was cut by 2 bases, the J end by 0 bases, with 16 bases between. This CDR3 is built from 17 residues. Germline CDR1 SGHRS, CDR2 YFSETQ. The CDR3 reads CASSFILDSSSTDTQYF. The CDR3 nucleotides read TGCGCCAGCAGCTTTATCTTGGACAGTTCAAGCACAGATACGCAGTATTTT.

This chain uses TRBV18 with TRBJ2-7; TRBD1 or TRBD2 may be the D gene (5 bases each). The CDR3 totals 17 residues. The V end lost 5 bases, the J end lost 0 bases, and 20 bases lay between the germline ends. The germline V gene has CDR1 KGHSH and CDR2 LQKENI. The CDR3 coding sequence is TGTGCCAGCTCAACTACCGGGACGGGAAGCTACTCCTACGAGCAGTACTTC. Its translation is CASSTTGTGSYSYEQYF. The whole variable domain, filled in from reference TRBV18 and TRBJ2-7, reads NAGVMQNPRHLVRRRGQEARLRCSPMKGHSHVYWYRQLPEEGLKFMVYLQKENIIDESGMPKERFSAEFPKEGPSILRIQQVVRGDSAAYFCASSTTGTGSYSYEQYFGPGTRLTVT.

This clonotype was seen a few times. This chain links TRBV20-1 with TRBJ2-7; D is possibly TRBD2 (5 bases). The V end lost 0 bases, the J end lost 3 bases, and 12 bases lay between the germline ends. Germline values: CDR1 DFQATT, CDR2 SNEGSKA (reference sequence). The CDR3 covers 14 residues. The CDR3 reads CSARDGGLLYEQYF. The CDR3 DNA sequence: TGCAGTGCTAGAGATGGCGGACTCCTCTACGAGCAGTACTTC.

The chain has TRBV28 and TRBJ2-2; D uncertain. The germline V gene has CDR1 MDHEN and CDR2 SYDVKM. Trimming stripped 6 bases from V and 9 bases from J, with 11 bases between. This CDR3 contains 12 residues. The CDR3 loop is CASSYVPWELFF. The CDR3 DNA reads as TGTGCCAGCAGCTATGTCCCCTGGGAGCTGTTTTTT.

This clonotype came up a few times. The CDR3 sequence is CASSQGGTGRETQYF. CDR3 bases: TGTGCCAGCAGCCAAGGGGGGACTGGAAGAGAAACCCAGTACTTC. The chain carries TRBV3-1 and TRBJ2-5; D might be TRBD2 (6 bases). Germline values: CDR1 LGHDT, CDR2 YNNKEL (reference sequence). This CDR3 is built from 15 residues. V lost 1 base, J lost 8 bases, and 17 bases lay in between.

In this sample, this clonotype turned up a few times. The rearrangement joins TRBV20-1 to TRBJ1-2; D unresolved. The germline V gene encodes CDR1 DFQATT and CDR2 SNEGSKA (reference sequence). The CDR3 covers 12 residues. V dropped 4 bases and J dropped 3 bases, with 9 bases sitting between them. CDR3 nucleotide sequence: TGCAGTGCTAACGGGATATACTATGGCTACACCTTC. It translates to CSANGIYYGYTF.

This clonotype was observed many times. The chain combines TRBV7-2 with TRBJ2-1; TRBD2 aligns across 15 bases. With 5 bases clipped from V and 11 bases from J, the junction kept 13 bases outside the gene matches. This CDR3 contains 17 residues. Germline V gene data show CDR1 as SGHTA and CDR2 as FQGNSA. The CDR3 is CASSVDSAGTSGRQQFF. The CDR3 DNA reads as TGTGCCAGCAGCGTTGACTCGGCCGGGACTAGCGGGAGGCAGCAGTTCTTC. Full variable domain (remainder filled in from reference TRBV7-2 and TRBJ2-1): GAGVSQSPSNKVTEKGKDVELRCDPISGHTALYWYRQSLGQGLEFLIYFQGNSAPDKSGLPSDRFSAERTGGSVSTLTIQRTQQEDSAVYLCASSVDSAGTSGRQQFFGPGTRLTVL.

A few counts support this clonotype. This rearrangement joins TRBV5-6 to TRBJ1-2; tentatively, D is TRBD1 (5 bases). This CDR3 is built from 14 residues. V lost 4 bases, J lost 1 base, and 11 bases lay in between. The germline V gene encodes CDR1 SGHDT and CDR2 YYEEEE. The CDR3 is CASSPGGVNYGYTF. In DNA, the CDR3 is TGTGCCAGCAGCCCGGGGGGGGTTAACTATGGCTACACCTTC.

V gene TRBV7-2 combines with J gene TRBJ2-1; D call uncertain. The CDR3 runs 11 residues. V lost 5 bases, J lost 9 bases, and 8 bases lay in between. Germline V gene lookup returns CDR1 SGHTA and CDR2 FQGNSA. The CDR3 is CASSPKVEQFF. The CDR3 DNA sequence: TGTGCCAGCAGCCCAAAAGTTGAGCAGTTCTTC.

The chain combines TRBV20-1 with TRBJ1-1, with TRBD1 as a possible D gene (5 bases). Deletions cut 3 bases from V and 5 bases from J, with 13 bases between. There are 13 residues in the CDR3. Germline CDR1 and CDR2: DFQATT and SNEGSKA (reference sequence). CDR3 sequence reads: CSASSLGDTEAFF. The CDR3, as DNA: TGCAGTGCTAGTTCTTTAGGGGATACTGAAGCTTTCTTT.

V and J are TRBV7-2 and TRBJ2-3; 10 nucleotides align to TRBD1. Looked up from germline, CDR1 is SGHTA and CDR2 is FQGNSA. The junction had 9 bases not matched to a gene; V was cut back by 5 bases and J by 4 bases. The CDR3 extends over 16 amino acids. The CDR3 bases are TGTGCCAGCAGCGTGGCCGGGACAGGGGTGGCAGATACGCAGTATTTT. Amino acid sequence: CASSVAGTGVADTQYF.

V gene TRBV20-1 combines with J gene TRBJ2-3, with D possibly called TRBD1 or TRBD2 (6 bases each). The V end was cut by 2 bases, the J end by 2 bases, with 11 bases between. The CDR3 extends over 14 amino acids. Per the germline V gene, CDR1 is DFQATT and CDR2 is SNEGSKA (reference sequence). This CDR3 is CSARRGPPTDTQYF. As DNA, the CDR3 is TGCAGTGCTAGACGGGGGCCCCCCACAGATACGCAGTATTTT.

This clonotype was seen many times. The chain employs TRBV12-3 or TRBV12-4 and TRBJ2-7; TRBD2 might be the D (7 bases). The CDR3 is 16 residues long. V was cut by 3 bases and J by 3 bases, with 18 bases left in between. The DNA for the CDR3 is TGTGCCAGCAGTTTCTTGAGCGGGACAATTGGCTACGAGCAGTACTTC. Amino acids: CASSFLSGTIGYEQYF.

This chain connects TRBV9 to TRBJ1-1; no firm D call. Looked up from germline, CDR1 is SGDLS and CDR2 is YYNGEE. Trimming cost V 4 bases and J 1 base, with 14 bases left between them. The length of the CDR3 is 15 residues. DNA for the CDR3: TGTGCCAGCAGCTCCTCTCACATGCCGAACACTGAAGCTTTCTTT. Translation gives CASSSSHMPNTEAFF.

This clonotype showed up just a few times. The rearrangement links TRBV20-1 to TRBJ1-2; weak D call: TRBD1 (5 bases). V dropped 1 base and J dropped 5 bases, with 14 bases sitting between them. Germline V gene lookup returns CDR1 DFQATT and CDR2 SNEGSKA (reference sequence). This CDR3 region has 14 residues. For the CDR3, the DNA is TGCAGTGCTAGAGGCCGGGGGTTGGCGTATGGCTACACCTTC. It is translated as CSARGRGLAYGYTF.

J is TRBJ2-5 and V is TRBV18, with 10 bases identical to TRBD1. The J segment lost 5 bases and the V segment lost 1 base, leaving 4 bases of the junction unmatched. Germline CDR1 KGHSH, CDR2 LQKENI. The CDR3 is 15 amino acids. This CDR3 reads CASSPRGTGVETQYF. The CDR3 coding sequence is TGTGCCAGCTCACCACGCGGGACAGGGGTGGAGACCCAGTACTTC.

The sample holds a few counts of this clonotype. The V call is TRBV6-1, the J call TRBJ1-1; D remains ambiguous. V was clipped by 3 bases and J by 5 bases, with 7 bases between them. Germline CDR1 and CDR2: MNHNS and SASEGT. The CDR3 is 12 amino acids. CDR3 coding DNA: TGTGCCAGCAGTGATATCCAGACTGAAGCTTTCTTT. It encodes CASSDIQTEAFF.

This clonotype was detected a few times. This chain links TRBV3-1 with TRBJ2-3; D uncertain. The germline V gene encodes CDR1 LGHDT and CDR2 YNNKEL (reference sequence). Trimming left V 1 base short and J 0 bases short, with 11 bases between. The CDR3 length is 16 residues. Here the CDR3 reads CASSQVGSSSTDTQYF. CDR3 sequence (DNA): TGTGCCAGCAGCCAAGTTGGTTCCTCTAGCACAGATACGCAGTATTTT.

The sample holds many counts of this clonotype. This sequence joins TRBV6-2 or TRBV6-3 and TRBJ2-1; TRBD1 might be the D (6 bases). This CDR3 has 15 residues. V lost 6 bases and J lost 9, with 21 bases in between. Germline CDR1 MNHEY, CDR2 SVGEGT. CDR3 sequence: CASSTRTESMGEQFF. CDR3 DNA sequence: TGTGCCAGCAGCACCCGGACAGAAAGCATGGGTGAGCAGTTCTTC.

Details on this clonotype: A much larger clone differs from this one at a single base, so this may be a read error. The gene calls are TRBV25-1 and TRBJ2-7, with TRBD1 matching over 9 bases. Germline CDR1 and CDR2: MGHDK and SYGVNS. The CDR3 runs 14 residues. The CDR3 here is CAGRSTGGGDEQYF. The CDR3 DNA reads TGTGCCGGCAGATCGACAGGGGGTGGCGACGAGCAGTACTTC.

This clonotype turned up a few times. This chain's CDR3 is CASSLGRQGRAEQFF. In DNA form, the CDR3 reads TGTGCCAGCAGTTTAGGTAGGCAGGGCCGGGCCGAGCAGTTCTTC. The V and J genes are TRBV12-3 or TRBV12-4 and TRBJ2-1; weak D call: TRBD1 (5 bases). V was pared by 1 base and J by 10 bases, with 17 bases between. CDR3 length: 15 residues.